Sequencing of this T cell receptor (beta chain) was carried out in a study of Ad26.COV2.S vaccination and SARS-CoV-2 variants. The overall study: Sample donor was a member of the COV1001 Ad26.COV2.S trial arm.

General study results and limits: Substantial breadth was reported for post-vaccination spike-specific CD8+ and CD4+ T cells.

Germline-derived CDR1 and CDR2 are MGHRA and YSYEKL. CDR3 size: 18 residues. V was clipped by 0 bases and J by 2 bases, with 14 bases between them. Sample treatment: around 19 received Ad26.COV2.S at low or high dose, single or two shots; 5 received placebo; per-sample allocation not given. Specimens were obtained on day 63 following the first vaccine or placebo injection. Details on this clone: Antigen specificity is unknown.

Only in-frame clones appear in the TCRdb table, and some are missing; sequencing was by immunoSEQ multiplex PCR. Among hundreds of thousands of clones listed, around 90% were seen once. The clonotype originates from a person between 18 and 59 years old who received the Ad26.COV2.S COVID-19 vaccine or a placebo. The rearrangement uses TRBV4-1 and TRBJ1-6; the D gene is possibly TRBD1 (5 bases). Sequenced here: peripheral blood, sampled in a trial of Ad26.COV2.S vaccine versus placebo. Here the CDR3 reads CASSQDPGSEAYNSPLHF. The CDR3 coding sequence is TGCGCCAGCAGCCAAGACCCAGGGTCAGAGGCCTATAATTCACCCCTCCACTTT.